These T cell receptor beta chains were read from a single sample in a study of cytomegalovirus exposure and HLA in healthy donors. Here immunoSEQ multiplex PCR was the method, and the copy in TCRdb shows in-frame clones only, minus some. Of about 73,000 clones listed, around 90% are singletons. Input material: PBMCs. The source of these receptors is a woman younger than 35 in good health and CMV-seropositive. The CDR3 runs from the conserved cysteine through the conserved F or W. The D gene is left open where the match is weak. Some rows mark clone size as missing; the rest say once, few, many or name a class of expanded clone.

TRBJ2-5	TRBV5-6	NA	NA	TGTGCCAGCAGTTACGGGACATTCCAAGAGACCCAGTACTTC	CASSYGTFQETQYF
TRBJ2-7	TRBV14	NA	NA	TGTGCCAGCAGCCAAGAGTTAGCAGGGGCCTACGAGCAGTACTTC	CASSQELAGAYEQYF
TRBJ2-7	TRBV6-5	once	NA	TGTGCCAGCAGTTACTCCGACACAGCCTACGAGCAGTACTTC	CASSYSDTAYEQYF
TRBJ2-5	TRBV7-8	once	TRBD2	TGTGCCAGCAGCTTAGGTGGGTTAGCGGGTGCACGATACCAAGAGACCCAGTACTTC	CASSLGGLAGARYQETQYF
TRBJ2-5	TRBV5-1	NA	TRBD2	TGCGCCAGCAGCTTAAGCGGGGGGTACCAAGAGACCCAGTACTTC	CASSLSGGYQETQYF
TRBJ2-3	TRBV6-6	NA	NA	TGTGCCAGCAGTGGACCCCAGGGACTGAGCACAGATACGCAGTATTTT	CASSGPQGLSTDTQYF
TRBJ2-1	TRBV4-3	NA	TRBD2	TGCGCCAGCAGCCAAGATGTCGGTAGCGGGGCATACAATGAGCAGTTCTTC	CASSQDVGSGAYNEQFF
TRBJ2-5	TRBV4-1	NA	TRBD2	TGCGCCAGCAGCCAAGAAGGGAGCGGGGGCCGTGAGACCCAGTACTTC	CASSQEGSGGRETQYF
TRBJ2-2	TRBV13	NA	TRBD2	TGTGCCAGCAGCTCCAGACTAGCGGGAGGGCCGGTACAGCGAACCGGGGAGCTGTTTTTT	CASSSRLAGGPVQRTGELFF
TRBJ2-2	TRBV6-5	NA	NA	TGTGCCAGTAGGAGGGCGGGCACCGGGGAGCTGTTTTTT	CASRRAGTGELFF
TRBJ2-1	TRBV19	NA	TRBD2	TGTGCCAGTAGTATGAGGGAGGGTAAGGTTGGCAATGAGCAGTTCTTC	CASSMREGKVGNEQFF
TRBJ2-3	TRBV7-2	NA	NA	TGTGCCAGCAGCTTAGCATTTAAAGATACGCAGTATTTT	CASSLAFKDTQYF
TRBJ2-7	TRBV6-1	NA	TRBD1	TGTGCCAGCAGCAGGACAGGGCACGAGCAGTACTTC	CASSRTGHEQYF
TRBJ2-7	TRBV5-1	NA	TRBD1	TGCGCCAGCAGCTTGGCGGGGGACAGGCTTGTCTACGAGCAGTACTTC	CASSLAGDRLVYEQYF
TRBJ1-2	TRBV9	few	TRBD1	TGTGCCAGCAGCGAGGGGACAGGGACGGTTGGCTACACCTTC	CASSEGTGTVGYTF
TRBJ1-1	TRBV19	once	TRBD1	TGTGCCAGTAGTATTACCGGGACAGGGTTAACTTTCTTT	CASSITGTGLTFF
TRBJ2-3	TRBV6-5	NA	TRBD2	TGTGCCAGCAGTTGGCGGGGGGCTAACACAGATACGCAGTATTTT	CASSWRGANTDTQYF
TRBJ1-2	TRBV5-4	NA	NA	TGTGCCAGCAGCATACAGGGCGGTCCTGGCTACACCTTC	CASSIQGGPGYTF
TRBJ2-1	TRBV19	NA	NA	TGTGCCAGTAGTCAGGCACGTTCAGATGAGCAGTTCTTC	CASSQARSDEQFF
TRBJ2-7	TRBV28	NA	NA	TGTGCCAGCAGTTTAGCAGGGTTAGAGCAGTACTTC	CASSLAGLEQYF
TRBJ1-1	TRBV5-1	NA	TRBD1	TGCGCCAGCAGCACCTCGGACAGGGGGTCGAATACTGAAGCTTTCTTT	CASSTSDRGSNTEAFF
TRBJ2-2	TRBV11-1	NA	NA	TGTGCCAGCAGCTTGACAGGCGGCACCGGGGAGCTGTTTTTT	CASSLTGGTGELFF
TRBJ1-4	TRBV28	NA	TRBD1	TGTGCCAGCAGTCTCCGGGACAGGGAAAAAAAACTGTTTTTT	CASSLRDREKKLFF
TRBJ2-7	TRBV4-3	NA	TRBD1	TGCGCCAGCAGCCCCGGGACAGACACCTACGAGCAGTACTTC	CASSPGTDTYEQYF
TRBJ2-3	TRBV11-2	NA	TRBD2	TGTGCCAGCAGCCCAACCGGGACTAGTCACACAGATACGCAGTATTTT	CASSPTGTSHTDTQYF
TRBJ2-5	TRBV7-2	once	NA	TGTGCCAGCAGCTTAGCTGGGGGCACAGAGACCCAGTACTTC	CASSLAGGTETQYF
TRBJ2-7	TRBV10-2	NA	NA	TGCGCCAGCAGTGAAGGTGGTGGACACACCTACGAGCAGTACTTC	CASSEGGGHTYEQYF
TRBJ2-7	TRBV7-9	NA	TRBD2	TGTGCCAGCAGCTTAAGTACTAGCGGGGGGACTAAGTACTTC	CASSLSTSGGTKYF
TRBJ2-7	TRBV2	NA	TRBD1	TGTGCCAGCAGGGGACAGGGCTACGAGCAGTACTTC	CASRGQGYEQYF
TRBJ2-1	TRBV7-9	NA	TRBD1	TGTGCCAGCAGCAAGACAGGGGACAATGAGCAGTTCTTC	CASSKTGDNEQFF
TRBJ2-1	TRBV21-1	NA	NA	TGTGCCAGCAGCAACGTAACCCCGGGACAGGGGCCCTGTCGCTCCTACAATGAGCAGTTCTTC	CASSNVTPGQGPCRSYNEQFF
TRBJ2-5	TRBV4-1	NA	NA	TGCGCCAGCAGCCCAGAGACAGCGCTCAGGGAGACCCAGTACTTC	CASSPETALRETQYF
TRBJ2-1	TRBV5-8	NA	TRBD2	TGTGCCAGCAGCACCGGACTAGCGGGGAATGAGCAGTTCTTC	CASSTGLAGNEQFF
TRBJ2-7	TRBV6-6	NA	TRBD1	TGTGCCAGCAGTCAACCGGGACAGGTCTCCTACGAGCAGTACTTC	CASSQPGQVSYEQYF
TRBJ2-2	TRBV6-1	NA	TRBD2	TGTGCCAGCAGTGGACTAGCGGGAGGGCCCGGGGAGCTGTTTTTT	CASSGLAGGPGELFF
TRBJ1-3	TRBV7-2	NA	NA	TGTGCCAGCAGCTTAAGCGTGAATGCTGGAAACACCATATATTTT	CASSLSVNAGNTIYF
TRBJ2-3	TRBV30	NA	NA	TGTGCCTGGAGTGTACAGGTCGGCGGTTATACGCAGTATTTT	CAWSVQVGGYTQYF
TRBJ2-7	TRBV6-5	NA	NA	TGTGCCAGCGGACGCGGGACAGCCTACGAGCAGTACTTC	CASGRGTAYEQYF
TRBJ2-3	TRBV11-1	NA	TRBD1	TGTGCCAGCAGCGCCGACGACAGGGTCGCAGATACGCAGTATTTT	CASSADDRVADTQYF
TRBJ1-2	TRBV7-2	NA	TRBD1	TGTGCCAGCAGCCCTAGGGACAGGGCGGCAAACTATGGCTACACCTTC	CASSPRDRAANYGYTF
TRBJ1-5	TRBV4-1	NA	NA	TGCGCCAGCAGCCAAGAGCAGGCATATAGCAATCAGCCCCAGCATTTT	CASSQEQAYSNQPQHF
TRBJ2-7	TRBV11-2	NA	NA	TGTGCCAGCAGCTTAAAAAGGGGGACCTCCGAGCACTTC	CASSLKRGTSEHF
TRBJ1-4	TRBV10-3	NA	NA	TGTGCCATCAGTGAGCCAGCGCCATCGGGAACTAATGAAAAACTGTTTTTT	CAISEPAPSGTNEKLFF
TRBJ2-1	TRBV6-1	NA	TRBD2	TGTGCCAGCAATCGGGAGGGGGGGCGACACAATGAGCAGTTCTTC	CASNREGGRHNEQFF
TRBJ1-5	TRBV27	NA	NA	TGTGCCAGCAGTTTAGTCGACTCGAATCAGCCCCAGCATTTT	CASSLVDSNQPQHF
TRBJ1-4	TRBV15	NA	TRBD1	TGTGCCACCAGCGGGACAGGGACGGCCGGCTCGGAAAAACTGTTTTTT	CATSGTGTAGSEKLFF